The rows below give T cell receptor beta chains drawn from one sample of a study of T cells in Graves' hyperthyroidism and ophthalmopathy. Using its own MiXCR run on the multiplex PCR reads, TCRdb lists one record per CDR3 protein. The sample carries roughly 570,000 distinct CDR3 sequences, about 43% recorded once. Material for sequencing was peripheral blood or thyroid tissue (not recorded which). The receptors originated from an adult woman with Graves' disease, either hyperthyroidism or ophthalmopathy (not recorded which). The CDR3 runs from the conserved cysteine through the conserved F or W. The D gene is left open where the match is weak. Clone size is stated in some rows and not others, as once, few, many or a class when expanded.

d_gene	v_gene	j_gene	abundance	CDR3nt	CDR3aa
NA	TRBV20-1	TRBJ1-2	many	TGCAGTGCTAGACGTAGATATGGCTACACCTTC	CSARRRYGYTF
NA	TRBV12-3/TRBV12-4	TRBJ1-2	many	TGTGCCAGCAGTCCCGATCAGGCGAACTATGGCTACACCTTC	CASSPDQANYGYTF
NA	TRBV3-1	TRBJ1-5	NA	TGTGCCAGCAGCCATATCATCCCCGGGGCTCAGCCCCAGCATTTT	CASSHIIPGAQPQHF
NA	TRBV7-2	TRBJ1-5	NA	TGTGCCAGCAGCATAGCGGGAGGCTGGGGAGAGACCCAGCATTTT	CASSIAGGWGETQHF
TRBD2	TRBV5-4	TRBJ2-2	many	TGTGCCAGCAGCGGCACTAGCGGGTTAAACACCGGGGAGCTGTTTTTT	CASSGTSGLNTGELFF
NA	TRBV6-6	TRBJ1-2	NA	TGTGCCAGCAGTTACTCCAGGGGTTATGGCTACGCCTTT	CASSYSRGYGYAF
NA	TRBV10-2	TRBJ2-7	many	TGCGCCACCAGGCGGAGGGGACAATTATACGAGCAGTACTTC	CATRRRGQLYEQYF
NA	TRBV28	TRBJ1-1	many	TGTGCCAGTGTGGTCCCGCCTGGAAGAGCTTTCTTT	CASVVPPGRAFF
TRBD2	TRBV28	TRBJ2-7	NA	TGTGCCAGCAGTTCCTTGCGGGAGCCCTACGAGCAGTACTTC	CASSSLREPYEQYF
NA	TRBV4-1	TRBJ2-2	many	TGCGCCAGCAGCCAACAGGGGAAGTCCGGGGAGCTGTTTTTT	CASSQQGKSGELFF
NA	TRBV2	TRBJ2-7	few	TGTGCCAGCAGTGAGCACCGGGAACCGTACGAGCAGTACTTC	CASSEHREPYEQYF
TRBD1	TRBV5-1	TRBJ1-1	many	TGCGCCAGCAGGTTGACAGGGGGCGCTGGAACTGAAGCTTTCTTT	CASRLTGGAGTEAFF
TRBD2	TRBV20-1	TRBJ2-7	NA	TGCAGTGCTAGCGAGCCTAGCGGGAGGTACGAGCAGTACTTC	CSASEPSGRYEQYF
NA	TRBV6-1	TRBJ2-7	NA	TGTGCCAGCAGTACCCGCCGGGGTGGGGACGAGCAGTACTTC	CASSTRRGGDEQYF
NA	TRBV6-1	TRBJ1-2	many	TGTGCCAGCAGTGAACACCAAGTGGCCTATGGCTACACCTTC	CASSEHQVAYGYTF
NA	TRBV25-1	TRBJ2-5	many	TGTGCCAGCAGTGAAGAGGGTAAGGGGGAGACCCAGTACTTC	CASSEEGKGETQYF